The entry below describes one TCR beta chain. These data are taken from a study of shared clonotypes between healthy human individuals. Sequenced by immunoSEQ multiplex PCR; TCRdb stores in-frame clones only, minus some. The sample lists 2 million to 3 million clones, 93% occurring once. The receptor's source is a man aged 18 to 35 in good health. Some clones in this sample may be carry-over from other donors' samples. Sequenced: naive CD4+ T cells from PBMCs. Indicated subset: CD45RA+ positively selected.

The CDR3 coding sequence is TGTGCCAGCAGTTTGGGGGGAGGGGGTCAAGAGACCCAGTACTTC. Protein: CASSLGGGGQETQYF. The chain links TRBV28 to TRBJ2-5; a possible D gene is TRBD2 (7 bases). CDR1 and CDR2 from the germline V gene are MDHEN and SYDVKM. Trimming shortened V by 3 bases and J by 2 bases, and 13 bases separated the two germline ends. The CDR3 is 15 amino acids.